The TCR beta chain under discussion was sequenced for a study of shared clonotypes between healthy human individuals. Repertoires were generated with immunoSEQ multiplex PCR, while TCRdb's copy carries only in-frame clones and drops some. The sample lists 2 million to 2.5 million clones; 90% to 96% were seen once. CDR3 length: 15 residues. With 0 bases removed from V and 4 bases from J, the gap between germline ends came to 13 bases. The germline CDR1 and CDR2 sequences are SGHKS and YYEKEE (reference sequence). V usage is TRBV5-5 and J usage is TRBJ2-5, with D maybe TRBD1 (6 bases). Sequencing was carried out using naive CD4+ T cells sorted from blood. Specified subset: CD45RA+ positively selected. The origin of this receptor is a man younger than 35 in good health. The CDR3 is CASSLEGTGRETQYF. CDR3 nucleotide sequence: TGTGCCAGCAGCTTGGAAGGTACAGGGAGAGAGACCCAGTACTTC.